This T cell receptor beta chain is drawn from a study of CD8+CD57+ T cells in acquired aplastic anemia. About the research overall: Sorted cells (CD4+ and CD8+) yielded DNA amounts that averaged 3.2 ug. Study-level results: About 27 shared CD8+ CDR3s appeared highly expressed within patients' immunodominant clones.

Losses at the gene ends were 3 bases for V and 4 bases for J; bases not matched to a gene: 2. The CDR3 has 15 residues. CDR1 and CDR2 (germline): LNHDA, SQIVND (reference sequence). This clonotype is medium-sized by share. Its antigen is unidentified. Genomic DNA acted as the template from which TCR beta VDJ combination and CDR3 sequence profiling were carried out. Each CDR3 protein gets one entry after TCRdb re-called the reads with MiXCR. The table includes about 68,000 distinct CDR3 sequences, approximately 50% detected once. This sequence was found in a human donor in good health, serving as a control. The sequenced sample consisted of sorted CD4+, CD8+, or CD8+CD57+ T cells (not recorded which) from PBMCs. V is TRBV19 and J is TRBJ2-1; the match to TRBD1 covers 11 bases. CDR3 coding DNA: TGTGCCAGTAGTATTGGACAGGGGGCTTACAATGAGCAGTTCTTC. The encoded protein is CASSIGQGAYNEQFF.